The next 21 T cell receptor beta chains were all read from a single sample in a study of blood T cells in healthy people across ages. The use of a sample-barcoded 5' primer and a J-beta primer mix characterized a second PCR of roughly 6 to 11 cycles. TCRdb analysed the 5' RACE reads with MiXCR anew, one entry per CDR3 protein. The table records around 1,100,000 distinct CDR3 sequences, roughly two fifths of them present only once. Sequencing was carried out using blood. These receptors all stem from a man aged 18 to 30 in good health.

This clonotype was counted once. Being one base from a much bigger clone, this may be a read error. The chain recombines TRBV7-9 with TRBJ1-4; the match to TRBD1 covers 8 bases. Germline CDR1 and CDR2: SEHNR and FQNEAQ (reference sequence). The CDR3 sequence is 13 residues long. CDR3 coding DNA: TGTGCCAGCAGCTTGACAGGGGATGAAAAACCGTTTTTT. Its translation is CASSLTGDEKPFF.

This chain uses TRBV5-6 with TRBJ2-3, with TRBD1 matching over 9 bases. V lost 0 bases and J lost 4; bases outside the gene matches: 3. Germline V gene lookup returns CDR1 SGHDT and CDR2 YYEEEE. This CDR3 is 15 amino acids long. CDR3 in amino acids: CASSLGGQGADTQYF. The CDR3 bases are TGTGCCAGCAGCTTGGGGGGACAGGGAGCAGATACGCAGTATTTT.

In this sample, this clonotype turned up a few times. The chain couples TRBV6-2 or TRBV6-3 to TRBJ1-2; unclear D gene. V lost 3 bases and J lost 4, with 18 bases in between. This CDR3 is built from 16 residues. Germline V gene sequence: CDR1 MNHEY, CDR2 SVGEGT. CDR3 loop: CASSYRLNGPGYGYTF. CDR3 DNA sequence: TGTGCCAGCAGTTATCGTTTGAACGGTCCGGGCTATGGCTACACCTTC.

There are a few counts of this clonotype. The J gene is TRBJ2-6, the V gene TRBV3-1, with D perhaps matching TRBD2 (5 bases). This CDR3 contains 17 residues. Germline V lookup: CDR1 LGHDT, CDR2 YNNKEL (reference sequence). Trimming stripped 3 bases from V and 2 bases from J, with 14 bases between. The CDR3 sequence: CASSQGRTFAGANVLTF. CDR3 DNA: TGTGCCAGCAGCCAGGGCAGGACTTTTGCTGGGGCCAACGTCCTGACTTTC.

The V gene is TRBV5-1, the J gene TRBJ2-5, with D tentatively TRBD1 (6 bases). The CDR3 has 16 residues. CDR1 is SGHRS, CDR2 YFSETQ, per germline. Trimming took off 0 bases at V and 3 bases at J, with 15 bases between the two ends. CDR3 coding DNA: TGCGCCAGCAGCTTGGATCGGGGCAGGGGCAAAGAGACCCAGTACTTC. Amino acid sequence: CASSLDRGRGKETQYF.

This clonotype was detected a few times. This sequence joins TRBV27 and TRBJ1-5; D possibly corresponds to TRBD1 (5 bases). The CDR3 totals 14 residues. Germline V gives CDR1 MNHEY, CDR2 SMNVEV (reference sequence). Trimming cost V 5 bases and J 7 bases, with 15 bases left between them. DNA for the CDR3: TGTGCCAGCAGTGGTGGGGGTTTACGGCAGCCCCAGCATTTT. The encoded protein is CASSGGGLRQPQHF.

A remark on this clonotype: At one of its ends the junction is not consistent with the germline gene, which may arise from a read error. V usage is TRBV5-1 and J usage is TRBJ1-6, with unresolved D. Germline assignment: CDR1 SGHRS and CDR2 YFSETQ. The CDR3 is 15 amino acids. The CDR3 nucleotides read TGCGCCAGCAGCTTGGGGCAGCAGCAACAAGCACCCCCCCACTTT. Residues: CASSLGQQQQAPPHF.

This clonotype showed up just a few times. This chain links TRBV7-9 with TRBJ2-4, with D possibly called TRBD1 or TRBD2 (5 bases each). The germline CDR1 and CDR2 sequences are SEHNR and FQNEAQ (reference sequence). The CDR3 sequence is 18 residues long. The V end was cut by 1 base, the J end by 0 bases, with 16 bases between. The CDR3 loop reads CASSLGEWGRKAKNIQYF. The CDR3 nucleotides read TGTGCCAGCAGCTTAGGGGAGTGGGGCAGGAAAGCCAAAAACATTCAGTACTTC.

The chain is built from TRBV20-1 and TRBJ2-5; D may match TRBD1 or TRBD2 (5 bases each). CDR1 and CDR2 (germline): DFQATT, SNEGSKA (reference sequence). Trimming shortened V by 0 bases and J by 3 bases, and 14 bases separated the two germline ends. The CDR3 has 15 amino acids. The CDR3 protein is CSAREGDQDKETQYF. As DNA, the CDR3 is TGCAGTGCTAGAGAGGGGGATCAGGACAAAGAGACCCAGTACTTC.

The chain carries TRBV20-1 and TRBJ2-5; 8 bases match TRBD2. The CDR3 is 14 residues long. Trimming at V came to 6 bases and at J to 1 base, leaving 7 bases not matched to a gene. Germline-derived CDR1 and CDR2 are DFQATT and SNEGSKA (reference sequence). The CDR3 protein is CSAPGGDFQETQYF. CDR3 coding DNA: TGCAGTGCACCCGGGGGGGACTTCCAAGAGACCCAGTACTTC.

This chain connects TRBV7-9 to TRBJ2-3, with TRBD1 identical over 9 bases. V lost 5 bases to trimming and J lost 4 bases; unmatched junction nucleotides: 16. The CDR3 is 18 residues long. CDR1 SEHNR and CDR2 FQNEAQ come from the germline V gene (reference sequence). CDR3 residues: CASSPYFRQGDPSDTQYF. The CDR3, as DNA: TGTGCCAGCAGCCCTTACTTCCGACAGGGGGATCCTTCAGATACGCAGTATTTT. The whole variable domain, remainder taken from reference TRBV7-9 and TRBJ2-3, is DTGVSQNPRHKITKRGQNVTFRCDPISEHNRLYWYRQTLGQGPEFLTYFQNEAQLEKSRLLSDRFSAERPKGSFSTLEIQRTEQGDSAMYLCASSPYFRQGDPSDTQYFGPGTRLTVL.

V and J are TRBV4-1 and TRBJ2-1; possible D gene TRBD2, 6 bases. V was cut by 3 bases and J by 8 bases, with 20 bases left in between. Germline V lookup: CDR1 MGHRA, CDR2 YSYEKL. This CDR3 has 16 residues. As DNA, the CDR3 is TGCGCCAGCAGCCATGCATACGGGGGACGGGGCGATGAGCAGTTCTTC. Encoded protein: CASSHAYGGRGDEQFF.

The rearrangement links TRBV3-1 to TRBJ1-2; 7 nucleotides align to TRBD1. This CDR3 has 15 residues. V trimming: 3 bases; J trimming: 6 bases; junction bases outside the gene matches: 10. The V gene's germline CDR1 is LGHDT and CDR2 YNNKEL (reference sequence). The CDR3 spells CASSHLGQARHGYTF. CDR3 nucleotides: TGTGCCAGCAGCCACCTCGGACAGGCGAGGCATGGCTACACCTTC.

This clonotype was seen only a few times. The chain carries TRBV2 and TRBJ1-2; D remains ambiguous. CDR3 length: 14 amino acids. Germline V gives CDR1 SNHLY, CDR2 FYNNEI. V was pared by 2 bases and J by 2 bases, with 9 bases between. CDR3 protein: CASSEFLFNYGYTF. CDR3 in DNA: TGTGCCAGCAGTGAATTCTTGTTCAACTATGGCTACACCTTC.

This clonotype was seen only a few times. This rearrangement joins TRBV9 to TRBJ2-1, with D perhaps matching TRBD2 (5 bases). This CDR3 has 13 amino acids. Germline CDR1 reads SGDLS; CDR2 reads YYNGEE. Trimming removed 1 base at V and 5 bases at J, with 7 bases between. CDR3 nucleotides: TGTGCCAGCAGCGTAAGCGGAAACAATGAGCAGTTCTTC. Translating it yields CASSVSGNNEQFF.

This clonotype was seen more than once but under ten times. The V gene is TRBV12-3 or TRBV12-4, the J gene TRBJ2-7, with a weak D call TRBD2 (5 bases). V lost 5 bases and J 5 bases, leaving 13 bases between the germline ends. There are 13 residues in the CDR3. Written as DNA, the CDR3 is TGTGCCAGCAGTCCCGTACGGGATCACGAGCAGTACTTC. It codes for CASSPVRDHEQYF.

The chain is built from TRBV11-2 and TRBJ2-2; D uncertain. The V end was cut by 1 base, the J end by 9 bases, with 6 bases between. Per the germline V gene, CDR1 is SGHAT and CDR2 is FQNNGV. CDR3 length equals 12 residues. CDR3 sequence: CASSLVRWELFF. For the CDR3, the DNA is TGTGCCAGCAGCTTAGTTCGATGGGAGCTGTTTTTT.

J is TRBJ2-5 and V is TRBV27; no reliable D call. The DNA end is a closer match to TRBJ2-1, so the J assignment may be wrong. CDR1 is MNHEY, CDR2 SMNVEV, per germline (reference sequence). The CDR3 extends over 16 amino acids. The CDR3: CASGPFPGRMQETQFF. The CDR3 region has the DNA TGTGCCAGCGGTCCTTTCCCCGGACGGATGCAAGAGACCCAGTTCTTC.

This clonotype appeared a few times. V is TRBV7-9 and J is TRBJ2-3; either TRBD1 or TRBD2 may fit D (5 bases each). V lost 9 bases and J lost 2, with 18 bases in between. CDR3 size: 15 residues. The germline V gene encodes CDR1 SEHNR and CDR2 FQNEAQ (reference sequence). The CDR3 here is CASQTYGTLTDTQYF. The CDR3 DNA sequence: TGTGCCAGTCAAACCTACGGGACCCTCACAGATACGCAGTATTTT.

The chain uses TRBV7-9 and TRBJ1-1; the D is unclear. The CDR3 contains 16 residues. V was pared by 1 base and J by 2 bases, with 14 bases between. Germline V lookup: CDR1 SEHNR, CDR2 FQNEAQ (reference sequence). This chain's CDR3 is CASSLVPQRLNTEAFF. CDR3 DNA sequence: TGTGCCAGCAGCTTAGTACCACAGAGGCTAAACACTGAAGCTTTCTTT.

CDR3 sequence (DNA): TGCAGCGTTAGTGAGGGGATTGGTGGCTACACCTTC. This translates into CSVSEGIGGYTF. The rearrangement links TRBV29-1 to TRBJ1-2; tentative D call: TRBD1 (5 bases). The germline V gene has CDR1 SQVTM and CDR2 ANQGSEA. CDR3 length: 12 amino acids. With 5 bases removed from V and 7 bases from J, the gap between germline ends came to 14 bases.